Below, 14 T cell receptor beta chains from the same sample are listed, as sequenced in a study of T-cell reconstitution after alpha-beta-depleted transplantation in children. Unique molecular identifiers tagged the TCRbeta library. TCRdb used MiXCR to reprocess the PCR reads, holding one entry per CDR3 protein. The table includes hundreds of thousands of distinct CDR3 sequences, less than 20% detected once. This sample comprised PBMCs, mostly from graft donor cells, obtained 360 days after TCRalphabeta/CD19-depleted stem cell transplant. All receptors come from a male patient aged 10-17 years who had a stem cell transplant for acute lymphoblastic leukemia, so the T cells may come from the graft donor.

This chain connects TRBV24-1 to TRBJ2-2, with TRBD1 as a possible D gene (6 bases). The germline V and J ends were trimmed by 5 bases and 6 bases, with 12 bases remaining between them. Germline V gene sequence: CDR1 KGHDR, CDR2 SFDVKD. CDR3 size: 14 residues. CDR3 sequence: CATSAPGVPGELFF. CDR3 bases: TGTGCCACCAGTGCGCCAGGGGTTCCCGGGGAGCTGTTTTTT.

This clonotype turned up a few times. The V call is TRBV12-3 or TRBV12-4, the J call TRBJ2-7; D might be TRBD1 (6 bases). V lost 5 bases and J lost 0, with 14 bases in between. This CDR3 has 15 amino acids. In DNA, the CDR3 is TGTGCCAGCAGTCTCCGGGACACAGGCTCCTACGAGCAGTACTTC. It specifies CASSLRDTGSYEQYF.

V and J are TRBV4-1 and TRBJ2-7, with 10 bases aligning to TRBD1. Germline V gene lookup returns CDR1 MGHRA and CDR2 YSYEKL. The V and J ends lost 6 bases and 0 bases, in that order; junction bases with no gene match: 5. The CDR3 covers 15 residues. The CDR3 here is CASRAGTGASYEQYF. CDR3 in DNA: TGCGCCAGCAGAGCCGGGACAGGGGCCTCCTACGAGCAGTACTTC.

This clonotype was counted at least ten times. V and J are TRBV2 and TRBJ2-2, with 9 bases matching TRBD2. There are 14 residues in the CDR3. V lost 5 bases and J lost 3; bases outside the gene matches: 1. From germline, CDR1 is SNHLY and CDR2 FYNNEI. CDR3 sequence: CASSRLADTGELFF. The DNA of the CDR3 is TGTGCCAGCAGTAGACTAGCGGACACCGGGGAGCTGTTTTTT.

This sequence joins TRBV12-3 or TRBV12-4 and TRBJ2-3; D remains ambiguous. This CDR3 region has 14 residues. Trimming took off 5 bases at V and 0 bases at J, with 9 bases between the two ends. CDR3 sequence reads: CASSGLPSTDTQYF. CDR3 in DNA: TGTGCCAGCAGTGGGCTGCCTAGCACAGATACGCAGTATTTT.

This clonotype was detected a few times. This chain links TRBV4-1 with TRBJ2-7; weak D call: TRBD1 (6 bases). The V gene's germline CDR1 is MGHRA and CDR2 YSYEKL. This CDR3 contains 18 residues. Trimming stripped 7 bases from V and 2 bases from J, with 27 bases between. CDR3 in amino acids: CASTRFMPQGRGPYEQYF. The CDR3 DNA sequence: TGCGCCAGCACCCGATTCATGCCACAGGGAAGGGGACCCTACGAGCAGTACTTC.

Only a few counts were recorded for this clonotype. The CDR3: CASSLNGRVFMGRQYF. In DNA, the CDR3 is TGCGCCAGCAGCTTGAATGGCAGGGTGTTTATGGGACGGCAGTACTTC. The J gene is TRBJ2-7, the V gene TRBV5-1, with D perhaps TRBD1 or TRBD2 (5 bases each). This CDR3 has 16 amino acids. Trimming took 1 base from V and 9 from J, leaving 23 bases between them. Per germline, CDR1 SGHRS and CDR2 YFSETQ.

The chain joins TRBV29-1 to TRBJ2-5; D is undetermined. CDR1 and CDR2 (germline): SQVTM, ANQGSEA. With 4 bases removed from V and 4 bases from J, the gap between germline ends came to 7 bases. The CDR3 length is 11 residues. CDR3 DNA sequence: TGCAGCGTTGCAATCGGAGAGACCCAGTACTTC. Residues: CSVAIGETQYF.

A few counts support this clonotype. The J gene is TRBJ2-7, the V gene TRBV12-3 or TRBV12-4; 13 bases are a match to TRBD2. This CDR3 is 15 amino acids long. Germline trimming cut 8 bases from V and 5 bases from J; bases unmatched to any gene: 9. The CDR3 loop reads CASGRLAGGFNEQYF. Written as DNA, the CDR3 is TGTGCCAGCGGTAGACTAGCGGGAGGTTTCAACGAGCAGTACTTC.

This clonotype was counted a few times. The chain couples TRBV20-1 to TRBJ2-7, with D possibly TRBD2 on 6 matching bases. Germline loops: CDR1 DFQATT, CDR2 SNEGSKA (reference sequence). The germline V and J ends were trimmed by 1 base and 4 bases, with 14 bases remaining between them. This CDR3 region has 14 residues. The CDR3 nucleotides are TGCAGTGCTAGAGGGAGGACGGGGGAATACGAGCAGTACTTC. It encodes CSARGRTGEYEQYF.

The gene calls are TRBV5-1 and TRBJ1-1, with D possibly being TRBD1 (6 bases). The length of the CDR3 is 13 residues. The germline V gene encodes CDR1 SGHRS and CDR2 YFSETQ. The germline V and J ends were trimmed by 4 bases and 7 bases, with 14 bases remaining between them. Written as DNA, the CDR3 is TGCGCCAGCAGCCCTTTGGGGGGGCGTGAAGCTTTCTTT. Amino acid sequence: CASSPLGGREAFF.

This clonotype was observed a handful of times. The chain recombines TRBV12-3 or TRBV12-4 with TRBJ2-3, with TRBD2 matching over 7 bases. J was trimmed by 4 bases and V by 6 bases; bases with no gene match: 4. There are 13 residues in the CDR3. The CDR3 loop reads CASSAGAADTQYF. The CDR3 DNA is TGTGCCAGCAGCGCGGGAGCCGCAGATACGCAGTATTTT.

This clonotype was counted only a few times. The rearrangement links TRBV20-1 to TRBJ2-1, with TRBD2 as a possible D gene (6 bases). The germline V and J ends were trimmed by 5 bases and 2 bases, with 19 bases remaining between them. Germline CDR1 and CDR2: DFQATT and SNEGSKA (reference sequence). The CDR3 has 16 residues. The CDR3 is CSASLVAEGPYNEQFF. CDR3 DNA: TGCAGTGCTTCCCTAGTAGCGGAGGGTCCCTACAATGAGCAGTTCTTC.

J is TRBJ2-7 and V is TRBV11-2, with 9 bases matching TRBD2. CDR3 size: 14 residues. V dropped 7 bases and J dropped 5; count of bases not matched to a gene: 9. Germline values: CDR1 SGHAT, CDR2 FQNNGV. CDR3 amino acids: CASTNPWTSDEQYF. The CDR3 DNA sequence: TGTGCCAGCACCAACCCGTGGACTAGCGACGAGCAGTACTTC.